This T cell receptor (beta chain) was captured by sequencing in a study of cytomegalovirus exposure and HLA in healthy donors. Study as a whole: Counted in an early data release were roughly 81 million unique TCRs from HLA-typed donors.

Donors were ostensibly healthy at sampling, although undocumented immune exposures were probable. PCR used 60 Vbeta primers and 13 Jbeta primers. Generated by immunoSEQ multiplex PCR, the TCRdb table keeps only in-frame clones and is missing some. The data contain tens of thousands of clones, roughly 80% of them singletons. Study-wide findings and caveats: For most subjects, TCR beta sequences were reported to predict HLA-A and HLA-B alleles with accuracy. In a later analysis, HLA-C alleles had the fewest associated TCRs, DRB1 alleles the most.

Of note for this clone: Antigen specificity is unknown.

The J segment lost 10 bases and the V segment lost 1 base, leaving 12 bases of the junction unmatched. Germline CDR1 reads PRHDT; CDR2 reads FYEKMQ (reference sequence). The CDR3 consists of 16 residues. The sequence derives from a middle-aged woman in good health and CMV-seropositive. Sequencing used PBMCs. This sequence joins TRBV13 and TRBJ2-1; TRBD2 matches 8 bases. The CDR3: CASSLESGGARGEQFF. CDR3 DNA sequence: TGTGCCAGCAGCTTAGAATCCGGGGGGGCCCGGGGGGAGCAGTTCTTC.